A selection of T cell receptor beta chains follows, all from one sample in a study of PD-L1 blockade in urothelial cancer. Sequencing was performed with immunoSEQ multiplex PCR; in TCRdb, only in-frame clones are kept and a portion is missing. The data contain tens of thousands of clones, around 84% of them singletons. The source was PBMCs, collected around atezolizumab (anti-PD-L1) treatment. Receptors originate from a man aged 50-59 years with urothelial cancer. Both conserved end residues are part of each CDR3. The order of the fields is J gene, V gene, clone size, D gene, CDR3 protein, CDR3 DNA. D genes are given only for firm matches. Clone size, where shown, is once, few, many, or a class for clones that have expanded.

j_call: TRBJ2-1; v_call: TRBV5-1; clone_size: NA; d_call: TRBD2; cdr3_aa: CASSRLTSGKDNEQFF; cdr3_nt: TGCGCCAGCAGCAGACTGACTAGCGGGAAGGACAATGAGCAGTTCTTC
j_call: TRBJ2-3; v_call: TRBV11-2; clone_size: NA; d_call: NA; cdr3_aa: CASSLEQGLRADTQYF; cdr3_nt: TGTGCCAGCAGCTTAGAGCAGGGTTTGCGAGCGGATACGCAGTATTTT
j_call: TRBJ1-2; v_call: TRBV4-1; clone_size: NA; d_call: TRBD1; cdr3_aa: CASSQDDRARWGYTF; cdr3_nt: TGCGCCAGCAGCCAAGATGACAGGGCGCGATGGGGCTACACCTTC
j_call: TRBJ2-7; v_call: TRBV9; clone_size: NA; d_call: TRBD2; cdr3_aa: CASSAPPLAGVMGEQYF; cdr3_nt: TGTGCCAGCAGCGCACCCCCACTAGCGGGAGTCATGGGGGAGCAGTACTTC
j_call: TRBJ2-1; v_call: TRBV5-1; clone_size: NA; d_call: TRBD2; cdr3_aa: CASSLASGSFRNEQFF; cdr3_nt: TGCGCCAGCAGCTTGGCTAGCGGGAGTTTTCGCAATGAGCAGTTCTTC
j_call: TRBJ1-1; v_call: TRBV18; clone_size: NA; d_call: NA; cdr3_aa: CASSPQRGEAFF; cdr3_nt: TGTGCCAGCTCACCACAGCGGGGGGAAGCTTTCTTT
j_call: TRBJ2-7; v_call: TRBV2; clone_size: NA; d_call: NA; cdr3_aa: CASYLGRPYEQYF; cdr3_nt: TGTGCCAGCTATTTGGGCCGTCCCTACGAGCAGTACTTC
j_call: TRBJ2-5; v_call: TRBV30; clone_size: few; d_call: NA; cdr3_aa: CAWTAGFQETQYF; cdr3_nt: TGTGCCTGGACTGCGGGGTTCCAAGAGACCCAGTACTTC
j_call: TRBJ2-3; v_call: TRBV6-5; clone_size: once; d_call: TRBD2; cdr3_aa: CASMASGRIGTQYF; cdr3_nt: TGTGCCAGCATGGCTAGCGGGAGGATCGGTACGCAGTATTTT
j_call: TRBJ1-2; v_call: TRBV19; clone_size: NA; d_call: NA; cdr3_aa: CASSPGGVNYGYTF; cdr3_nt: TGTGCCAGTAGTCCAGGCGGGGTTAACTATGGCTACACCTTC
j_call: TRBJ2-1; v_call: TRBV28; clone_size: NA; d_call: TRBD2; cdr3_aa: CASSPSGRGSYNEQFF; cdr3_nt: TGTGCCAGCAGTCCTAGCGGGAGGGGCTCCTACAATGAGCAGTTCTTC
j_call: TRBJ2-5; v_call: TRBV7-8; clone_size: NA; d_call: NA; cdr3_aa: CASSLARGTQETQYF; cdr3_nt: TGTGCCAGCAGCTTAGCAAGGGGAACCCAAGAGACCCAGTACTTC
j_call: TRBJ1-6; v_call: TRBV5-1; clone_size: NA; d_call: NA; cdr3_aa: CASSNSQGGNSPLHF; cdr3_nt: TGCGCCAGCAGCAACTCACAGGGAGGGAATTCACCCCTCCACTTT
j_call: TRBJ2-6; v_call: TRBV6-4; clone_size: NA; d_call: NA; cdr3_aa: CASSDIADGANVLTF; cdr3_nt: TGTGCCAGCAGTGACATAGCAGACGGGGCCAACGTCCTGACTTTC
j_call: TRBJ1-5; v_call: TRBV4-1; clone_size: NA; d_call: TRBD1; cdr3_aa: CASSQGRQGDNQLQHF; cdr3_nt: TGCGCCAGCAGCCAAGGAAGACAGGGAGATAATCAGCTCCAGCATTTT
j_call: TRBJ2-6; v_call: TRBV9; clone_size: NA; d_call: NA; cdr3_aa: CASSGRVYGANVLTF; cdr3_nt: TGTGCCAGCAGCGGGAGGGTGTATGGGGCCAACGTCCTGACTTTC
j_call: TRBJ2-1; v_call: TRBV7-7; clone_size: NA; d_call: TRBD2; cdr3_aa: CASSHGLAGGRNEQFF; cdr3_nt: TGTGCTAGCAGCCACGGACTAGCGGGAGGTAGGAATGAGCAGTTCTTC
j_call: TRBJ1-1; v_call: TRBV15; clone_size: NA; d_call: NA; cdr3_aa: CATSRTDRGAEAFF; cdr3_nt: TGTGCCACCAGCAGAACAGACCGTGGCGCTGAAGCTTTCTTT
j_call: TRBJ1-5; v_call: TRBV4-2; clone_size: NA; d_call: NA; cdr3_aa: CASSQEERGQPQHF; cdr3_nt: TGTGCCAGCAGCCAAGAGGAGAGAGGCCAGCCCCAGCATTTT
j_call: TRBJ2-7; v_call: TRBV15; clone_size: NA; d_call: NA; cdr3_aa: CATSRQGSSYEQYF; cdr3_nt: TGTGCCACCAGCAGACAGGGGTCTTCTTACGAGCAGTACTTC
j_call: TRBJ2-1; v_call: TRBV7-2; clone_size: NA; d_call: NA; cdr3_aa: CASSPKTRNEQFF; cdr3_nt: TGTGCCAGCAGCCCAAAAACTAGGAATGAGCAGTTCTTC
j_call: TRBJ2-3; v_call: TRBV19; clone_size: NA; d_call: NA; cdr3_aa: CATQDSPGTDTQYF; cdr3_nt: TGTGCCACTCAGGACAGTCCCGGCACAGATACGCAGTATTTT
j_call: TRBJ2-7; v_call: TRBV6-5; clone_size: NA; d_call: NA; cdr3_aa: CASSAGLGLYEQYF; cdr3_nt: TGTGCCAGCAGTGCGGGATTGGGACTCTACGAGCAGTACTTC
j_call: TRBJ2-3; v_call: TRBV9; clone_size: once; d_call: NA; cdr3_aa: CASSTSGSGRTDTQYF; cdr3_nt: TGTGCCAGCAGCACCAGTGGGTCGGGGAGGACAGATACGCAGTATTTT
j_call: TRBJ1-5; v_call: TRBV19; clone_size: NA; d_call: NA; cdr3_aa: CASRILGGSYQPQHF; cdr3_nt: TGTGCCAGTAGAATTTTAGGAGGGTCCTATCAGCCCCAGCATTTT
j_call: TRBJ2-7; v_call: TRBV5-8; clone_size: NA; d_call: TRBD1; cdr3_aa: CASSLGQGLDEQYF; cdr3_nt: TGTGCCAGCAGCTTGGGACAGGGCCTGGACGAGCAGTACTTC
j_call: TRBJ1-5; v_call: TRBV27; clone_size: NA; d_call: NA; cdr3_aa: CASSLGATRNQPQHF; cdr3_nt: TGTGCCAGCAGTTTGGGGGCGACGCGGAATCAGCCCCAGCATTTT
j_call: TRBJ2-3; v_call: TRBV5-6; clone_size: NA; d_call: TRBD2; cdr3_aa: CASSPGLAGTDTQYF; cdr3_nt: TGTGCCAGCAGCCCGGGACTAGCGGGCACAGATACGCAGTATTTT
j_call: TRBJ2-7; v_call: TRBV28; clone_size: few; d_call: TRBD2; cdr3_aa: CASSGTSGRAVRHEQYF; cdr3_nt: TGTGCCAGCTCAGGGACTAGCGGGAGGGCGGTCCGGCACGAGCAGTACTTC
j_call: TRBJ2-7; v_call: TRBV7-9; clone_size: NA; d_call: TRBD2; cdr3_aa: CASSHLAGAAYEQYF; cdr3_nt: TGTGCCAGCAGCCATCTAGCGGGAGCCGCCTACGAGCAGTACTTC
j_call: TRBJ2-2; v_call: TRBV5-6; clone_size: NA; d_call: TRBD2; cdr3_aa: CASSFPAGDVTGELFF; cdr3_nt: TGTGCCAGCAGCTTTCCGGCGGGAGATGTGACCGGGGAGCTGTTTTTT
j_call: TRBJ2-7; v_call: TRBV20-1; clone_size: NA; d_call: NA; cdr3_aa: CSAHQGNEQYF; cdr3_nt: TGCAGTGCCCATCAGGGCAACGAGCAGTACTTC
j_call: TRBJ1-5; v_call: TRBV15; clone_size: few; d_call: NA; cdr3_aa: CATSRDSSNQPQHF; cdr3_nt: TGTGCCACCAGCAGGGACAGTAGCAATCAGCCCCAGCATTTT
j_call: TRBJ1-6; v_call: TRBV19; clone_size: NA; d_call: NA; cdr3_aa: CASSDSHNSPLHF; cdr3_nt: TGTGCCAGCTCGGACAGCCATAATTCACCCCTCCACTTT
j_call: TRBJ2-7; v_call: TRBV18; clone_size: NA; d_call: NA; cdr3_aa: CASSPRLDIYEQYF; cdr3_nt: TGTGCCAGCTCACCACGGCTAGATATCTACGAGCAGTACTTC
j_call: TRBJ2-5; v_call: TRBV18; clone_size: NA; d_call: TRBD2; cdr3_aa: CASSRDSGRWETQYF; cdr3_nt: TGTGCCAGCTCACGGGATAGCGGGCGATGGGAGACCCAGTACTTC
j_call: TRBJ2-7; v_call: TRBV5-6; clone_size: NA; d_call: TRBD2; cdr3_aa: CASSLFGAGGSYEQYF; cdr3_nt: TGTGCCAGCAGCTTGTTCGGAGCGGGAGGGTCCTACGAGCAGTACTTC